The 12 T cell receptor beta chains in this list originate from one sample, sequenced in a study of OX40 agonist ivuxolimab in advanced cancers. The data were produced by immunoSEQ multiplex PCR, yet TCRdb's version contains in-frame clones alone and is incomplete. The data contain approximately 90,000 clones, around 88% of them singletons. The starting material was CD4+ or CD8+ T cells sorted from blood, obtained in a trial of the OX40 agonist ivuxolimab. Every receptor here comes from an adult with an advanced solid tumor such as melanoma, head and neck, liver or kidney cancer.

This chain links TRBV5-4 with TRBJ2-5; TRBD1 matches 10 bases. The germline CDR1 and CDR2 sequences are SGHNT and YYREEE (reference sequence). This CDR3 is built from 16 residues. Germline trimming cut 3 bases from V and 6 bases from J; bases unmatched to any gene: 11. CDR3 sequence: CASSSSGQGVGKTQYF. The CDR3 nucleotides are TGTGCCAGCAGCTCCTCCGGACAGGGGGTAGGAAAGACCCAGTACTTC.

The chain links TRBV19 to TRBJ2-6; D is perhaps TRBD1 (5 bases). Per germline, CDR1 LNHDA and CDR2 SQIVND (reference sequence). V was cut by 2 bases and J by 3 bases, with 8 bases left in between. This CDR3 has 15 residues. DNA for the CDR3: TGTGCCAGTAGTATATCAGGGTTTGGGGCCAACGTCCTGACTTTC. This sequence encodes CASSISGFGANVLTF.

J is TRBJ1-3 and V is TRBV4-1; a possible D gene is TRBD1 (5 bases). Germline-derived CDR1 and CDR2 are MGHRA and YSYEKL. V lost 3 bases, J lost 2 bases, and 14 bases lay in between. The CDR3 consists of 16 residues. The CDR3, as DNA: TGCGCCAGCAGCCAGGGGGGGATTGGGACTGGAAACACCATATATTTT. This gives the protein CASSQGGIGTGNTIYF.

In DNA form, the CDR3 reads TGTGCCACTGGTCCAGGAGGGTTGAAGACCCAGTACTTC. Its protein is CATGPGGLKTQYF. V gene TRBV15 combines with J gene TRBJ2-5; maybe TRBD2 (6 bases). The ends were cut back, 9 bases at V and 6 bases at J, with 17 bases in the middle. In germline, CDR1 is LNHNV, CDR2 YYDKDF (reference sequence). This CDR3 contains 13 residues.

The chain combines TRBV19 with TRBJ1-2, with D perhaps TRBD1 (6 bases). Trimming took 5 bases from V and 4 from J, leaving 23 bases between them. The germline gives CDR1 LNHDA, CDR2 SQIVND (reference sequence). The CDR3 sequence is 17 residues long. The CDR3 loop reads CASSSSTRGGASYGYTF. CDR3 sequence (DNA): TGTGCCAGTAGTTCCTCAACTCGGGGGGGCGCAAGCTATGGCTACACCTTC.

The chain couples TRBV28 to TRBJ1-2; 9 bases map to TRBD1. The CDR3 loop spans 14 amino acids. Per the germline V gene, CDR1 is MDHEN and CDR2 is SYDVKM. V shed 7 bases, J shed 2 bases, and the junction held 5 bases outside the gene matches. CDR3 DNA: TGTGCCAGCAAGATAACAGGGGGCAACTATGGCTACACCTTC. It codes for CASKITGGNYGYTF.

The chain joins TRBV9 to TRBJ2-3; D not certain. CDR1 is SGDLS, CDR2 YYNGEE, per germline. V was cut by 0 bases and J by 1 base, with 6 bases left in between. The CDR3 spans 14 residues. DNA of the CDR3: TGTGCCAGCAGCGTAGCCGATCGCACAGATACGCAGTATTTT. It is translated as CASSVADRTDTQYF.

This clone was seen a few times. V and J are TRBV30 and TRBJ1-1; the D is unclear. The CDR3 is 14 residues long. Germline CDR1 is GTSNPN and CDR2 is SVGIG (reference sequence). V lost 3 bases and J lost 5, with 16 bases in between. CDR3 DNA sequence: TGTGCCTGGAGGTCACTTCACCGAGAGACTGAAGCTTTCTTT. Translation: CAWRSLHRETEAFF.

This chain joins TRBV5-1 and TRBJ2-3; D is unclear. Per germline, CDR1 SGHRS and CDR2 YFSETQ. V lost 0 bases to trimming and J lost 2 bases, with 7 bases between them. The CDR3 has 14 amino acids. The CDR3 DNA follows: TGCGCCAGCAGCTTGGGTCCCTACACAGATACGCAGTATTTT. Protein product: CASSLGPYTDTQYF.

This clone turned up a few times. The J gene is TRBJ2-5, the V gene TRBV6-6; 8 positions agree with TRBD1. The CDR3 sequence is 15 residues long. V gave up 6 bases and J gave up 2 bases; unmatched junction bases: 8. Germline CDR1 is MNHNY and CDR2 is SVGAGI (reference sequence). Written as DNA, the CDR3 is TGTGCCAGCAGCTTGACAGGGGACCCGCAAGAGACCCAGTACTTC. Its translation: CASSLTGDPQETQYF.

J is TRBJ2-7 and V is TRBV6-6, with D possibly being TRBD1 (5 bases). CDR3 length: 13 amino acids. CDR1 MNHNY and CDR2 SVGAGI come from the germline V gene (reference sequence). The ends were cut back, 2 bases at V and 7 bases at J, with 12 bases in the middle. The CDR3 DNA sequence: TGTGCCAGCAGTTACGAGGCCAGGGCAGAGCAGTACTTC. Protein sequence: CASSYEARAEQYF.

The V gene is TRBV11-3, the J gene TRBJ1-1; D remains ambiguous. The CDR3 runs 13 residues. The germline gives CDR1 SGHNT, CDR2 YENEEA. V dropped 2 bases and J dropped 1 base, with 5 bases sitting between them. The CDR3 spells CASSLSGNTEAFF. CDR3 DNA: TGTGCCAGCAGCTTATCCGGGAACACTGAAGCTTTCTTT.